This TCR beta chain appears in the sequencing data of a study of control samples from healthy donors and cancer patients. Trimming took off 4 bases at V and 13 bases at J, with 21 bases between the two ends. CDR1 is SGDLS and CDR2 is YYNGEE in the germline V gene. This CDR3 is 15 amino acids long. Profiling relied on immunoSEQ multiplex PCR, and the TCRdb table lists in-frame clones only, not all of them. The sample carries just over 150,000 clones, approximately 90% recorded once. This clone was seen only a few times. This sequence was found in a man younger than 45 in good health. The V and J genes are TRBV9 and TRBJ1-6, with D perhaps matching TRBD1 (5 bases). The specimen was blood. DNA of the CDR3: TGTGCCAGCAGCCCCCGGGGGTCCGGAGGATACCCCCTCCACTTT. Residues: CASSPRGSGGYPLHF.